This paragraph reports one TCR beta chain. Its antigen is not identified. This entry is derived from a study of T-cell memory formation after mild COVID-19. The 5'RACE method, run with constant-segment primers, produced TCR alpha and TCR beta cDNA libraries (carrying sample barcodes and UMIs). A single record per CDR3 protein comes from TCRdb applying MiXCR to the 5' RACE reads. Of some 69,000 distinct CDR3 sequences listed, roughly a sixth are singletons. Broader study findings: Mostly located in CM and EM were contracting CD4+ clones, with contracting CD8+ clones located in EMRA. Clones that contracted from day 15 to 85 were balanced CD4/CD8, while later expanders leaned CD4+. Pre-infection memory harbored some responding clones, suggesting cross-reactive memory joined.

V lost 5 bases to trimming and J lost 7 bases; unmatched junction nucleotides: 9. The germline gives CDR1 PRHDT, CDR2 FYEKMQ (reference sequence). The CDR3 is 15 amino acids. The chain combines TRBV13 with TRBJ2-3, with 10 positions matching TRBD2. This receptor was obtained from an adult woman who had mild COVID-19 (a few samples of this study predate the infection). Cell type and time point are not known. What was sequenced was PBMCs or a T cell subset sorted from them (not recorded which). CDR3 residues: CASSPERGGRNTQYF. CDR3 nucleotides: TGTGCCAGCAGCCCCGAGCGGGGGGGCCGCAATACGCAGTATTTT.